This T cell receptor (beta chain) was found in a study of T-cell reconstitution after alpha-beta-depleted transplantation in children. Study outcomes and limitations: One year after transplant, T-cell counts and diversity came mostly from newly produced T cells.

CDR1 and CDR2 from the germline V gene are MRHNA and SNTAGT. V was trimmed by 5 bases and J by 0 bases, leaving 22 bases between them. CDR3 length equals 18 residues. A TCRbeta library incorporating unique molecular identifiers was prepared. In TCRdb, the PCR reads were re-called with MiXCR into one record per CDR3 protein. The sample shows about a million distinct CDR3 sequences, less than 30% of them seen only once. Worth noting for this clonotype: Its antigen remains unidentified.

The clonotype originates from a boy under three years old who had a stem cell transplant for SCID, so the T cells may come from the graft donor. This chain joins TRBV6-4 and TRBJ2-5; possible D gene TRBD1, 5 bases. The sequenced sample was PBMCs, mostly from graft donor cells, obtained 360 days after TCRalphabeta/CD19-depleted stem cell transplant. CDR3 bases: TGTGCCAGCAGTACCAAAAGGGGCAGGGCCACGTACCAAGAGACCCAGTACTTC. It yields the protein CASSTKRGRATYQETQYF.